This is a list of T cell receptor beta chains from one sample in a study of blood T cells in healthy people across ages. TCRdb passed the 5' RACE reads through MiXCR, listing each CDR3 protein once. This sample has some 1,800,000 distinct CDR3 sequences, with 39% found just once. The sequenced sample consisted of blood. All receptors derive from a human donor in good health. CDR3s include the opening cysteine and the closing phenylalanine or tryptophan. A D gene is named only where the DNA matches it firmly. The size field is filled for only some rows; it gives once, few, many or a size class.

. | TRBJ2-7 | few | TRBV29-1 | TGCAGCGTTGTACGAGGTAACTACGAGCAGTACTTC | CSVVRGNYEQYF
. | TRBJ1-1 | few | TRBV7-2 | TGTGCCAGCAGCCCCGAAGGGGCCACTGAAGCTTTCTTT | CASSPEGATEAFF
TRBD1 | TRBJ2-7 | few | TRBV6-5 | TGTGCCAGCAGGGACAGGACCTCCTACGAGCAGTACTTC | CASRDRTSYEQYF
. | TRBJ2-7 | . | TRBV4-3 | TGCGCCAGCAGCCAAGATTGGTACTCGTCCTACGAGCAGTACTTC | CASSQDWYSSYEQYF
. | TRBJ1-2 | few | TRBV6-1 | TGTGCCAGCAGTGAAGACGTTATATATACCGACACAGGGTCTAACTATGGCTACACCTTC | CASSEDVIYTDTGSNYGYTF
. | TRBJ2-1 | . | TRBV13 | TGTGCCAGCAGCTTCCAGACAGGCTACAATGAGCAGTTCTTC | CASSFQTGYNEQFF
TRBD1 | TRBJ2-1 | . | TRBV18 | TGTGCCAGCTCACCAGCAGACAGGGGGCTTAACAATGAGCAGTTCTTC | CASSPADRGLNNEQFF
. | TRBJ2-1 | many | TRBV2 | TGTGCCAGCGGATATCTGGTCAATGAGCAGTTCTTC | CASGYLVNEQFF
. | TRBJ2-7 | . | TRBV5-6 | TGTGCCAGCAGCGGCAGGGTGGTAGATAAGCAGTACTTC | CASSGRVVDKQYF
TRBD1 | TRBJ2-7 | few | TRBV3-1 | TGTGCCAGCAGCCCGACTTGGACAGGGGATGGGTACGAGCAGTACTTC | CASSPTWTGDGYEQYF
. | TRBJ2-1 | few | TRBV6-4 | TGTGCCAGCAGTGACTGGGGGGCTTACAATGAGCAGTTCTTC | CASSDWGAYNEQFF
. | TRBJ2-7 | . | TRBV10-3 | TGTGCCATCAGTGAGATGACAGGTGGGGGCTACGAGCAGTACTTC | CAISEMTGGGYEQYF
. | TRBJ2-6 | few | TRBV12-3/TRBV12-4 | TGTGCCAGCAGCGGCGGGCGCTCTGGGGCCAACGTCCTGACTTTC | CASSGGRSGANVLTF
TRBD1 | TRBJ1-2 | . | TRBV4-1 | TGCGCCAGCAGCCCCCACCCCCAGGGGGACAAGCGAGGCTACACCTTC | CASSPHPQGDKRGYTF
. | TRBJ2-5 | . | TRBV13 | TGTGCCAGCAGCCCACGAATGACAGCACAAGAGACCCAGTACTTC | CASSPRMTAQETQYF
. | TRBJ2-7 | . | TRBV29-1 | TGCAGCGTAGCCGAAACCTCCGACTCCTACGAGCAGTACTTC | CSVAETSDSYEQYF
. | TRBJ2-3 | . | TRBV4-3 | TGCGCCAGCGGCCAAGATATGGCTTCTGATACGCAGTATTTT | CASGQDMASDTQYF
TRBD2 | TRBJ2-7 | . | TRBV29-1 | TGCAGCGTTGCGTTTCCGTCTAGCGGGGGGGCCGGAACCTCCTACAATGAGCAGTACTTC | CSVAFPSSGGAGTSYNEQYF
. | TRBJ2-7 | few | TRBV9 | TGTGCCAGCAGCGCTTCTTTCGGGGGCGGCTACGAGCAGTACTTC | CASSASFGGGYEQYF
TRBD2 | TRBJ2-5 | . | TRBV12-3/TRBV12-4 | TGTGCCAGCAGTTGGCCTAGCGGGGGGTCGGAACAGTACTTC | CASSWPSGGSEQYF
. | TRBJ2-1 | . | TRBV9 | TGTGCCAGCAGTTCCTCCGGGACCACGAACAATGAGCAGTTCTTC | CASSSSGTTNNEQFF
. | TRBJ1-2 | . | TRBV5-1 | TGCGCCAGCAGCTTGGGAACAGAGAAGTACTATGGCTACACCTTC | CASSLGTEKYYGYTF
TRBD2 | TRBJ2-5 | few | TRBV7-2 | TGTGCCAGCAGCTCGGGACTAGCGGGGGGCCAGGGGGAGACCCAGTACTTC | CASSSGLAGGQGETQYF
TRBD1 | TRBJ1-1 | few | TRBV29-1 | TGCAGCGTTGGGGGACAGGGATGGACTGAAGCTTTCTTT | CSVGGQGWTEAFF
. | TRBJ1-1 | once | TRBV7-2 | TGTGCCAGCAGCTCAGTTCGGGGGGGCACTGAAGCTTTCTTT | CASSSVRGGTEAFF
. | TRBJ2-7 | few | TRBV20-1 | TGCAGTGCGGCGGGACAGAACTACGAGCAGTACTTC | CSAAGQNYEQYF
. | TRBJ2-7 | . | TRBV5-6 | TGTGCCAGCAGTCATAAGACTGGCGAGCAGTACTTC | CASSHKTGEQYF
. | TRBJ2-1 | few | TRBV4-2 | TGTGCCAGCAGCCGAGACCTAGGAACAAGTGAGCAGTTCTTC | CASSRDLGTSEQFF
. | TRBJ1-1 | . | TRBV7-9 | TGTGCCAGCAGCTTCGGTAGCCAGGGGTTTGAAGCTTTCTTT | CASSFGSQGFEAFF
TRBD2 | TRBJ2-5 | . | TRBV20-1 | TGCAGTGCTAGTTTGGTAGCGGGGGGGCGTGAGACCCAGTACTTC | CSASLVAGGRETQYF
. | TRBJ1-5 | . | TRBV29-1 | TGCAGCGATAGCACGAAGATTAGCAATCAGCCCCAGCATTTT | CSDSTKISNQPQHF
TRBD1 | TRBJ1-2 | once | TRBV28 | TGTGTCAGCAGTTTGAAAGGGGGCGGAGACTATGGCTACACCTTC | CVSSLKGGGDYGYTF
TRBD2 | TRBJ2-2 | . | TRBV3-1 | TGTGCCAGCAGCCCCGGGACTAGCGGGGAAAACGCCGGGGAGCTGTTTTTT | CASSPGTSGENAGELFF
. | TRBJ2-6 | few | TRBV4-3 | TGCGCCAGCAGCTCGCGACGGACCGGGACAAGCTCTGGGGCCAACGTCCTGACTTTC | CASSSRRTGTSSGANVLTF
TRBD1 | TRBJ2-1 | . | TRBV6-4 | TGTGCCAGCAGTGAAATGGGACAGATCTACAATGAGCAGTTCTTC | CASSEMGQIYNEQFF
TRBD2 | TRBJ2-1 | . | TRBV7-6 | TGTGCCAGCAGCTTAGCAGGGCGACTAGCGGTCTCCTACAATGAGCAGTTCTTC | CASSLAGRLAVSYNEQFF
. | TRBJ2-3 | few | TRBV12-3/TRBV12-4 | TGTGCCAACACCAACTCAGATACGCAGTATTTT | CANTNSDTQYF
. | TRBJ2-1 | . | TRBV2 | TGTGCCAGCAGTCAAGACATAAGCTCCTACAATGCGCAGTTCTTC | CASSQDISSYNAQFF
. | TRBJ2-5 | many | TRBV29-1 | TGCAGTGGTGGACGCACCCAAGAGACCCAGTACTTC | CSGGRTQETQYF
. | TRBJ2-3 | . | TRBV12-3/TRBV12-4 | TGTGCCAGCAGAGCCCCCGGAGATGCGCAGTATTTT | CASRAPGDAQYF
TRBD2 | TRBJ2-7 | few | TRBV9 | TGTGCCAGCAGCTCCAGAAGCGGGGGTTACTACGAGCAGTACTTC | CASSSRSGGYYEQYF
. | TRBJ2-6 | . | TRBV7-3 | TGTGCCAGCAGCACAACCGGGACAGGGAAAGCGGGGGCCAACGCCCTGACTTTC | CASSTTGTGKAGANALTF
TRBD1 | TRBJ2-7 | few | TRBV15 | TGTGCCACCAGCATTGACAGGGGTGTGGGGCAGTACTTC | CATSIDRGVGQYF
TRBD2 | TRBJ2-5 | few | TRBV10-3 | TGTGCCATCAGTGAGTCGGGAGGGGAACAAGAGACCCAGTACTTC | CAISESGGEQETQYF
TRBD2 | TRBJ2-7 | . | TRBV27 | TGTGCCAGCAGTTTCCAGCGGGGTATCCACGAGCAGTACTTC | CASSFQRGIHEQYF
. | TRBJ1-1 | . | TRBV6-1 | TGTGCCAGCAGTACCACCGGGAATTATGAAGCTTTCTTT | CASSTTGNYEAFF
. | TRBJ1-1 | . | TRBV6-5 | TGTGCCAGCAGACGGCCCTTGAACACTGAAGCTTTCTTT | CASRRPLNTEAFF
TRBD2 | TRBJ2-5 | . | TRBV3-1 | TGTGCCCGCAGCCTTCCACTAGCGGGGGGAGAAGAGACCCAGTACTTC | CARSLPLAGGEETQYF
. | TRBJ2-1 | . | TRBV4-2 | TGTGCCAGCAGCCAAGGAGTTGTGTACCCCAACTCCTACAATGAGCAGTTCTTC | CASSQGVVYPNSYNEQFF
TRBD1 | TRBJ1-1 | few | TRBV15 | TGTGCCACCAGCAGATTCGGGACAGCCACTGAAGCTTTCTTT | CATSRFGTATEAFF
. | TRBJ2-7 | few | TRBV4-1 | TGCGCCAGCAGCCAAGGTACGGCCAGACCAACCTACGAGCAGTACTTC | CASSQGTARPTYEQYF
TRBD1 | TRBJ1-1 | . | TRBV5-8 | TGTGCCAGCAGCCACCGTTTCGGGGGACAGGGGGCGGACACTGAAGCTTTCTTT | CASSHRFGGQGADTEAFF
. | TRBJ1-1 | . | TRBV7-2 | TGTGCCAGCAGCTTATACAGAATTTCCACTGAAGCTTTCTTT | CASSLYRISTEAFF
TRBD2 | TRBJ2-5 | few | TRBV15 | TGTGCCACCAGCAGAGGCGCGGGGGGGCCCACAGAGACCCAGTACTTC | CATSRGAGGPTETQYF
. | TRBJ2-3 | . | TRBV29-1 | TGCAGCGTTGATTGGCCATACACAGATACGCAGTATTTT | CSVDWPYTDTQYF
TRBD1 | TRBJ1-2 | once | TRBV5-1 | TGCGCCATCTCGACAGGGACCGGCTACACCTTC | CAISTGTGYTF
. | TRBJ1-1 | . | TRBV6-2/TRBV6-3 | TGTGCCAGCAGTTCTTGGGGGGACACTGAAGCTTTCTTT | CASSSWGDTEAFF